This paragraph reports one T cell receptor beta chain. What it binds is not known. This sample stems from a study of T cell repertoires in cytomegalovirus infection. Study-level information: Both CMV infection and a matching HLA type were indicated by public TCR beta signatures.

The V gene's germline CDR1 is DFQATT and CDR2 SNEGSKA (reference sequence). CDR3 length equals 13 residues. V gave up 3 bases and J gave up 4 bases, with 12 bases separating them. TCRdb redid the calling of the reads with MiXCR, one entry per CDR3 protein. The sample gives roughly 310,000 distinct CDR3 sequences, about 27% of which show up once; around 19% is in the top ten. The sample in question was cultured PBMCs, obtained from culture after CMV antigen stimulation. The V and J genes are TRBV20-1 and TRBJ2-5; a weak D match, TRBD1 (6 bases). This clonotype was obtained from a human donor in good health (CMV status not recorded). Some clones in this sample may be carry-over from other donors' samples. Here the CDR3 reads CSASHSGAETQYF. The CDR3 coding sequence is TGCAGTGCTAGTCATTCAGGGGCAGAGACCCAGTACTTC.